Below are 16 T cell receptor beta chains sequenced from a single sample in a study of blood T cell repertoires in COVID-19. Sequencing used immunoSEQ multiplex PCR; TCRdb keeps in-frame clones, though not all of them. The profile covers under 300,000 clones, with 70% to 90% appearing a single time and approximately 10% taken by the ten largest. The sample taken for sequencing was peripheral blood. These receptors all stem from a woman between 70 and 85 years old with acute or convalescent COVID-19.

The J gene is TRBJ2-7, the V gene TRBV6-2 or TRBV6-3, with TRBD2 matching over 7 bases. The length of the CDR3 is 17 residues. V was clipped by 2 bases and J by 3 bases; unmatched bases: 13. CDR1 and CDR2 (germline): MNHEY, SVGEGT. The CDR3 DNA is TGTGCCAGCAGTTACGATTTATTGAGGGCGGGGGACTACGAGCAGTACTTC. It codes for CASSYDLLRAGDYEQYF.

The chain is built from TRBV9 and TRBJ1-4; D uncertain. Germline CDR1 is SGDLS and CDR2 is YYNGEE. V dropped 0 bases and J dropped 3 bases, with 9 bases sitting between them. The CDR3 consists of 15 residues. The CDR3 loop is CASSVGEISNEKLFF. CDR3 DNA: TGTGCCAGCAGCGTAGGGGAGATCTCTAATGAAAAACTGTTTTTT.

V and J are TRBV27 and TRBJ1-5; a weak D match, TRBD1 (5 bases). The CDR3 is 12 residues long. V dropped 6 bases and J dropped 7 bases, with 10 bases sitting between them. From germline, CDR1 is MNHEY and CDR2 SMNVEV (reference sequence). This CDR3 is CASRGGEQPQHF. DNA for the CDR3: TGTGCCAGCAGGGGGGGGGAACAGCCCCAGCATTTT.

The chain has TRBV18 and TRBJ1-1; perhaps TRBD1 as D (5 bases). Germline assignment: CDR1 KGHSH and CDR2 LQKENI. The V gene lost 1 base and the J gene lost 7 bases, with 22 bases spanning the gap. The CDR3 is 17 residues long. The CDR3 DNA reads TGTGCCAGCTCACCACGGCCAGGGATGGGGAAGGTGGGTGAAGCTTTCTTT. This codes for CASSPRPGMGKVGEAFF.

V gene TRBV6-6 combines with J gene TRBJ2-1; 7 bases align to TRBD1. Germline trimming cut 7 bases from V and 0 bases from J; bases unmatched to any gene: 6. Per the germline V gene, CDR1 is MNHNY and CDR2 is SVGAGI (reference sequence). This CDR3 region has 15 residues. Written as DNA, the CDR3 is TGTGCCAGCACCAATTCAGGGGGCTCCTACAATGAGCAGTTCTTC. Translation gives CASTNSGGSYNEQFF.

The chain couples TRBV11-3 to TRBJ1-2, with D uncertain. The CDR3 is 15 amino acids. The V end lost 2 bases, the J end lost 0 bases, and 10 bases lay between the germline ends. Germline loops: CDR1 SGHNT, CDR2 YENEEA. CDR3 in DNA: TGTGCCAGCAGCTTATTTCCCGTAACTAACTATGGCTACACCTTC. Its translation is CASSLFPVTNYGYTF.

With respect to this clone: The same CDR3 also results from other DNA sequences found in this sample. The chain is built from TRBV2 and TRBJ1-1; TRBD1 is a possible D gene (5 bases). Germline V gene lookup returns CDR1 SNHLY and CDR2 FYNNEI. Deletions cut 6 bases from V and 0 bases from J, with 8 bases between. The CDR3 has 13 amino acids. The DNA of the CDR3 is TGTGCCAGCAGAGGACAAATGAACACTGAAGCTTTCTTT. Its translation: CASRGQMNTEAFF.

This chain connects TRBV7-9 to TRBJ2-3; D might be TRBD1 (7 bases). Germline assignment: CDR1 SEHNR and CDR2 FQNEAQ (reference sequence). The germline V and J ends were trimmed by 6 bases and 5 bases, with 21 bases remaining between them. The CDR3 totals 16 residues. CDR3 nucleotide sequence: TGTGCCAGCAGAGGGCAGTCAGGGGGACTGGGAGATACGCAGTATTTT. Amino acids: CASRGQSGGLGDTQYF.

The V gene is TRBV11-3, the J gene TRBJ2-2, with 7 positions matching TRBD1. The trim removed 4 bases at V and 7 bases at J, leaving 6 bases unmatched. CDR3 length: 14 residues. The germline V gene encodes CDR1 SGHNT and CDR2 YENEEA. CDR3 DNA: TGTGCCAGCAGCTCGGACAGGCGACGCGGGGAGCTGTTTTTT. It codes for CASSSDRRRGELFF.

This clone came up once. Different DNA sequences within this sample yield the same CDR3. The rearrangement joins TRBV11-2 to TRBJ2-5; 11 bases map to TRBD2. Germline-derived CDR1 and CDR2 are SGHAT and FQNNGV. The CDR3 totals 14 residues. Losses at the gene ends were 5 bases for V and 4 bases for J; bases not matched to a gene: 3. CDR3 in DNA: TGTGCCAGCAGCCCCACTAGCGGGGGAGAGACCCAGTACTTC. Residues: CASSPTSGGETQYF.

The CDR3 protein is CASSPTGTGRYGYTF. The CDR3 DNA sequence: TGTGCCAGCAGTCCGACCGGGACAGGACGGTATGGCTACACCTTC. This chain connects TRBV3-1 (or the pseudogene TRBV3-2) to TRBJ1-2; 8 bases fit TRBD1. Germline V gene data show CDR1 as LGHDT and CDR2 as YNNKEL (reference sequence). This CDR3 has 15 residues. The junction had 11 bases not matched to a gene; V was cut back by 6 bases and J by 5 bases.

There are a few counts of this clone. V and J are TRBV9 and TRBJ1-1, with unresolved D. V dropped 0 bases and J dropped 3 bases, with 9 bases sitting between them. The CDR3 totals 14 residues. Germline V gives CDR1 SGDLS, CDR2 YYNGEE. The CDR3 nucleotides are TGTGCCAGCAGCGTAGCGGGAGACTACACTGAAGCTTTCTTT. This codes for CASSVAGDYTEAFF.

This chain joins TRBV27 and TRBJ1-1, with TRBD1 identical over 8 bases. V was clipped by 6 bases and J by 0 bases; unmatched bases: 6. Germline CDR1 reads MNHEY; CDR2 reads SMNVEV (reference sequence). This CDR3 contains 15 residues. The CDR3 here is CASSRGQVMNTEAFF. In nucleotides, the CDR3 is TGTGCCAGCAGCCGGGGACAGGTAATGAACACTGAAGCTTTCTTT.

V is TRBV6-4 and J is TRBJ2-1; 9 positions match TRBD1. J lost 8 bases, V lost 5 bases, and 10 bases had no gene match. The CDR3 extends over 15 amino acids. The germline CDR1 and CDR2 sequences are MRHNA and SNTAGT. The chain's CDR3 is CASSLRGQGGDEQFF. The CDR3 nucleotides read TGTGCCAGCAGTCTTAGGGGACAGGGTGGGGATGAGCAGTTCTTC.

V usage is TRBV6-1 and J usage is TRBJ1-2; D is possibly TRBD1 (5 bases). CDR1 MNHNS and CDR2 SASEGT come from the germline V gene. V was trimmed by 3 bases and J by 0 bases, leaving 17 bases between them. The CDR3 totals 17 residues. The CDR3 spells CASSDLGQQGANYGYTF. CDR3 nucleotide sequence: TGTGCCAGCAGTGATCTGGGCCAGCAAGGGGCTAACTATGGCTACACCTTC.

The chain is built from TRBV6-5 and TRBJ2-3, with no clear D. V was cut by 4 bases and J by 1 base, with 6 bases left in between. From germline, CDR1 is MNHEY and CDR2 SVGAGI. CDR3 length equals 13 residues. The DNA of the CDR3 is TGTGCCAGCAGTTTCCCAGGCACAGATACGCAGTATTTT. Amino acids: CASSFPGTDTQYF.